This TCR beta chain comes out of a study of shared clonotypes between healthy human individuals. Findings and limits, study-wide: Naive subsets generally had larger estimated richness than memory subsets.

When replicate PCRs were run on sorted subsets, they used around 200 ng DNA, approximately 27,000 T cell genomes. Libraries were prepared by immunoSEQ multiplex PCR; TCRdb keeps only in-frame clonotypes and omits some of them. The sample holds about 380,000 clones, roughly 96% seen once. For this clone: The antigen is not known.

V trimming: 0 bases; J trimming: 2 bases; junction bases outside the gene matches: 3. Germline CDR1 reads MNHEY; CDR2 reads SVGAGI. CDR3 length equals 15 residues. This TCR was sampled from a young man in good health. The sequencing input was memory CD8+ T cells sorted from blood. Documented subset: CD45RO+ cells pooled with CCR7-negative TemRA cells. The V gene is TRBV6-5, the J gene TRBJ2-7, with TRBD1 matching over 8 bases. CDR3 loop: CASSYSARGPYEQYF. The CDR3 nucleotides are TGTGCCAGCAGTTACTCGGCCAGGGGGCCCTACGAGCAGTACTTC.